The entry below gives a single T cell receptor beta chain sequence along with its context. In Seattle, patients joined the study during active infection and were tracked longitudinally. This entry is derived from a study of blood T cell repertoires in COVID-19. Study-wide background: Whether acute or convalescent, the COVID-19 samples came from the United States, Italy and Spain. The cDNA or gDNA used as material had been derived from T cells, B-cell-depleted T cells, or PBMCs.

Authors' data handling: Amplification of reference gene primers was used by the study to estimate nucleated cell counts. Here immunoSEQ multiplex PCR was the method, and the copy in TCRdb shows in-frame clones only, minus some. The DNA gave D and trimming, while V, J and clone size come from that table. The table records about 420,000 clones, approximately 90% of them present only once. This CDR3 comprises 13 residues. Trimming removed 6 bases from V and 2 bases from J, with 9 bases in between. The sequence was obtained from a man in his late teens or twenties with COVID-19, enrolled during active disease. Material for sequencing was peripheral blood. The chain employs TRBV12-3 or TRBV12-4 and TRBJ2-3; D possibly corresponds to TRBD2 (5 bases). DNA of the CDR3: TGTGCCAGCAGGGAAGACTACACAGATACGCAGTATTTT. Encoded protein: CASREDYTDTQYF.